This T cell receptor (beta chain) was sequenced in a study of blood T cell repertoires in COVID-19. Study-wide background: The United States, Italy and Spain supplied acute and convalescent COVID-19 samples.

Participants had their cohort set by participant-reported clinical history. Germline CDR1 LGHDT, CDR2 YNNKEL (reference sequence). V lost 1 base to trimming and J lost 8 bases, with 14 bases between them. The CDR3 loop spans 15 amino acids. Original analysis: Nucleated cell counts were estimated from reference gene primer amplification. Produced via immunoSEQ multiplex PCR; TCRdb's table is partial and in-frame only. That table gives V, J and clone size, and the DNA gave D and trimming. The sample lists approximately 190,000 clones, about 83% seen once, with about 3.2% in the top ten. The sequencing input was PBMCs or T cells enriched from blood (not recorded which). This rearrangement joins TRBV3-1 (or the pseudogene TRBV3-2) to TRBJ1-4; D ambiguous. This TCR derives from a woman in her twenties or thirties who had been exposed to COVID-19. The CDR3 reads CASSQGRGVWEKLFF. The CDR3 DNA sequence: TGTGCCAGCAGCCAAGGCCGGGGTGTGTGGGAAAAACTGTTTTTT.